The 11 T cell receptor beta chains given below trace back to one sample, sequenced in a study of control samples from healthy donors and cancer patients. Here immunoSEQ multiplex PCR was the method, and the copy in TCRdb shows in-frame clones only, minus some. The repertoire holds some 200,000 clones, with around 94% as singletons. The sample consisted of blood. The receptors come from a man over 45 in good health.

The rearrangement uses TRBV7-8 and TRBJ1-6; TRBD1 matches 7 bases. The CDR3 length is 16 residues. Germline V lookup: CDR1 SGHVS, CDR2 FQNEAQ. Trimming removed 3 bases from V and 5 bases from J; junction bases left unmatched: 7. Here the CDR3 reads CASSFTTGDHNSPLHF. The CDR3 bases are TGTGCCAGCAGCTTCACAACAGGGGACCATAATTCACCCCTCCACTTT.

The chain uses TRBV28 and TRBJ1-1; D might be TRBD1 (6 bases). The CDR3 totals 14 residues. V was shortened by 5 bases and J by 3 bases, with 13 bases between the two germline ends. CDR1 and CDR2 (germline): MDHEN, SYDVKM. CDR3: CASSLGGRDTEAFF. In nucleotides, the CDR3 is TGTGCCAGCAGTCTCGGGGGGCGCGACACTGAAGCTTTCTTT.

The rearrangement links TRBV12-3 or TRBV12-4 to TRBJ1-5; no clear D gene. The V end was cut by 5 bases, the J end by 7 bases, with 9 bases between. The CDR3 covers 12 residues. The CDR3 sequence: CASSTPAQPQHF. In nucleotides, the CDR3 is TGTGCCAGCAGTACCCCCGCGCAGCCCCAGCATTTT.

The rearrangement uses TRBV19 and TRBJ1-3; 8 positions agree with TRBD1. V lost 3 bases to trimming and J lost 0 bases; unmatched junction nucleotides: 4. From germline, CDR1 is LNHDA and CDR2 SQIVND (reference sequence). This CDR3 is 16 amino acids long. CDR3 DNA: TGTGCCAGTAGTATTGAGGACAGGGTCTCTGGAAACACCATATATTTT. This translates into CASSIEDRVSGNTIYF.

The chain employs TRBV4-1 and TRBJ2-5; no clear D. Trimming left V 1 base short and J 4 bases short, with 13 bases between. Looked up from germline, CDR1 is MGHRA and CDR2 is YSYEKL. There are 15 residues in the CDR3. The DNA for the CDR3 is TGCGCCAGCAGCCAAGCCCAACCTGGCCGAGAGACCCAGTACTTC. Protein: CASSQAQPGRETQYF.

The chain is built from TRBV5-1 and TRBJ1-2, with TRBD1 identical over 11 bases. Germline CDR1 is SGHRS and CDR2 is YFSETQ. V was clipped by 4 bases and J by 5 bases; unmatched bases: 7. CDR3 length: 15 amino acids. In DNA, the CDR3 is TGCGCCAGCAGCCCGGACAGGGGGCATGGATATGGCTACACCTTC. This codes for CASSPDRGHGYGYTF.

The chain recombines TRBV20-1 with TRBJ1-2, with D perhaps matching TRBD1 (6 bases). Germline V lookup: CDR1 DFQATT, CDR2 SNEGSKA (reference sequence). This CDR3 contains 12 residues. Trimming left V 3 bases short and J 4 bases short, with 9 bases between. CDR3 DNA sequence: TGCAGTGCTAGTTCGGACAGCTATGGCTACACCTTC. It is translated as CSASSDSYGYTF.

The V call is TRBV7-2, the J call TRBJ1-1; tentatively, D is TRBD1 (5 bases). CDR3 length: 14 amino acids. Germline V gene lookup returns CDR1 SGHTA and CDR2 FQGNSA. V was trimmed by 5 bases and J by 4 bases, leaving 14 bases between them. This CDR3 reads CASSAAGAGTEAFF. DNA for the CDR3: TGTGCCAGCAGCGCAGCCGGGGCAGGCACTGAAGCTTTCTTT.

The CDR3 loop reads CASRSPGRTYEQYF. The DNA of the CDR3 is TGTGCCAGCAGGTCCCCGGGTAGAACCTACGAGCAGTACTTC. V and J are TRBV7-2 and TRBJ2-7; no reliable D call. Looked up from germline, CDR1 is SGHTA and CDR2 is FQGNSA. This CDR3 has 14 amino acids. Trimming shortened V by 6 bases and J by 2 bases, and 14 bases separated the two germline ends.

V gene TRBV5-1 combines with J gene TRBJ2-2, with 9 bases lining up with TRBD1. This CDR3 comprises 16 residues. CDR1 SGHRS and CDR2 YFSETQ come from the germline V gene. Trimming removed 2 bases from V and 4 bases from J; junction bases left unmatched: 6. The CDR3 DNA follows: TGCGCCAGCAGCTTCCGGGACAGGGCTGGCACCGGGGAGCTGTTTTTT. Protein product: CASSFRDRAGTGELFF.

The rearrangement links TRBV5-1 to TRBJ1-1, with D possibly being TRBD1 (5 bases). Per the germline V gene, CDR1 is SGHRS and CDR2 is YFSETQ. V lost 5 bases, J lost 0 bases, and 11 bases lay in between. This CDR3 has 14 amino acids. The DNA for the CDR3 is TGCGCCAGCAGTCTACAGGATATGAACACTGAAGCTTTCTTT. Protein product: CASSLQDMNTEAFF.